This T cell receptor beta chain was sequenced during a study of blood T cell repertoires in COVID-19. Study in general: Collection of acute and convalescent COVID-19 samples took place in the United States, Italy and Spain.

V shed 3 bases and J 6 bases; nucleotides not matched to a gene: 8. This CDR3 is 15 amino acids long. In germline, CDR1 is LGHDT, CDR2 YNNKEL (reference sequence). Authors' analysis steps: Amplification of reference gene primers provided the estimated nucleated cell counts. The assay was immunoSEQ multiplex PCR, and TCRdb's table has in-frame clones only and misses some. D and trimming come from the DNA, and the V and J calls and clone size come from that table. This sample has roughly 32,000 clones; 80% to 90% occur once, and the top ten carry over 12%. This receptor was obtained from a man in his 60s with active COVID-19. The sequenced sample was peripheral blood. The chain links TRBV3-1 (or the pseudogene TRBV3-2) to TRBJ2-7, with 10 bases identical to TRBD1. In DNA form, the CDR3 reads TGTGCCAGCAGCCATAACCCGACAGGGGGCGGCGAGCAGTACTTC. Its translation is CASSHNPTGGGEQYF.